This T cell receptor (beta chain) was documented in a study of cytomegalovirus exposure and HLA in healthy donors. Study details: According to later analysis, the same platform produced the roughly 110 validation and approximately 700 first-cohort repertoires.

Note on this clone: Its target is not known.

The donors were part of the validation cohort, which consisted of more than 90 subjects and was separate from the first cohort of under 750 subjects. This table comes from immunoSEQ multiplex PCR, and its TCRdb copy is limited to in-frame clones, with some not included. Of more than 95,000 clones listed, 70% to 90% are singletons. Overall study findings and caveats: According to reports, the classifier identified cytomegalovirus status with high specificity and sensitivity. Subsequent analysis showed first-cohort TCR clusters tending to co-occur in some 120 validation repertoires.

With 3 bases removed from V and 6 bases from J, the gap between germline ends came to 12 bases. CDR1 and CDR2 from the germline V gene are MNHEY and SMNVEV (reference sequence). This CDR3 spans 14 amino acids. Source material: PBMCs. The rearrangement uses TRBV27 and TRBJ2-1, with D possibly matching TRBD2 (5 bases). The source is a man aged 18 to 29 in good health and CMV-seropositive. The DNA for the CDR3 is TGTGCCAGCAGTTTTGCGAGGGTCCGCAATGAGCAGTTCTTC. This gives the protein CASSFARVRNEQFF.